Below, one T cell receptor beta chain is given with its context. No antigen is known for it. These data come from a study of cytomegalovirus exposure and HLA in healthy donors. General study points: HLA-A and HLA-B allele assignments for most subjects were reportedly predicted accurately using TCR beta sequences.

The PCR ran on 60 Vbeta and 13 Jbeta primers. Assay used: immunoSEQ multiplex PCR; TCRdb lists only in-frame clones, some missing. The sample lists under 130,000 clones, 60% to 75% occurring once. CDR1 is SGDLS and CDR2 is YYNGEE in the germline V gene. Trimming cost V 0 bases and J 2 bases, with 6 bases left between them. The CDR3 has 15 amino acids. This sequence was found in a man between 40 and 49 years old in good health and CMV-seropositive. The gene calls are TRBV9 and TRBJ2-6; D perhaps matches TRBD1 (6 bases). Sequenced input: PBMCs. CDR3: CASSVGQAGANVLTF. For the CDR3, the DNA is TGTGCCAGCAGCGTAGGACAGGCTGGGGCCAACGTCCTGACTTTC. Together with reference TRBV9 and TRBJ2-6, the CDR3 gives the full variable domain: DSGVTQTPKHLITATGQRVTLRCSPRSGDLSVYWYQQSLDQGLQFLIQYYNGEERAKGNILERFSAQQFPDLHSELNLSSLELGDSALYFCASSVGQAGANVLTFGAGSRLTVL.